This entry concerns a single T cell receptor beta chain. The record originates from a study of CD8+ T cells in alopecia areata. Overall study: Those treated were given oral tofacitinib at 5 to 10 mg twice daily. The study gave tofacitinib for 6 to 18 months, then 6 months off drug.

There are 14 residues in the CDR3. V was trimmed by 3 bases and J by 3 bases, leaving 11 bases between them. CDR1 MNHEY and CDR2 SMNVEV come from the germline V gene (reference sequence). TCR sequencing used cDNA made by reverse transcription of extracted RNA. Here immunoSEQ multiplex PCR was the method, and the copy in TCRdb shows in-frame clones only, minus some. The table lists 150,000 or so clones, approximately 45% of them singletons. Peripheral blood, together with lesional scalp punch biopsies, was collected from alopecia areata patients. It was from PBMCs that CD4+ and CD8+ T cells were sorted.

The TCR comes from a human donor with alopecia areata. Sequencing was performed on CD4+ T cells sorted from blood. J is TRBJ1-1 and V is TRBV27, with D unresolved. The CDR3 coding sequence is TGTGCCAGCAGTTTTGTCCCCTGGGACACTGAAGCTTTCTTT. Its protein product is CASSFVPWDTEAFF.